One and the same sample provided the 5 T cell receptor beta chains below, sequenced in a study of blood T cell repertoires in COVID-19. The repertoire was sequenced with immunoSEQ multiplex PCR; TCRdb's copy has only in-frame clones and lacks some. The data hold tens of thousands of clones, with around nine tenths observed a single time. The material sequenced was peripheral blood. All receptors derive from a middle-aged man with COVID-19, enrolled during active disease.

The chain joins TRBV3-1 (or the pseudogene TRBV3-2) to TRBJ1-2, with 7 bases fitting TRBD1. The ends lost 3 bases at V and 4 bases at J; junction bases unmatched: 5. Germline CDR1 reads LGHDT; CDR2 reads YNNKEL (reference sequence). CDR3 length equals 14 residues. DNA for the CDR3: TGTGCCAGCAGCCAGAGACAGGGAATCTATGGCTACACCTTC. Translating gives CASSQRQGIYGYTF.

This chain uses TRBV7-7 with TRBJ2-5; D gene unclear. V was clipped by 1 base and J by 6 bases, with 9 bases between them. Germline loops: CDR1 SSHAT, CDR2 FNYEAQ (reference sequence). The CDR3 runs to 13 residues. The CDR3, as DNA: TGTGCCAGCAGCTTAGACAGAACCCAGACCCAGTACTTC. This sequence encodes CASSLDRTQTQYF.

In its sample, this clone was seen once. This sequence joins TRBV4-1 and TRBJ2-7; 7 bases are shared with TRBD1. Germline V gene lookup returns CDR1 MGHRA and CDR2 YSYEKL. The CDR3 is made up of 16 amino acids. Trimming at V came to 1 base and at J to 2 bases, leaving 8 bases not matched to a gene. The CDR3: CASSQAQGVLTYEQYF. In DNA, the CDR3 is TGCGCCAGCAGCCAAGCGCAGGGGGTCCTGACCTACGAGCAGTACTTC.

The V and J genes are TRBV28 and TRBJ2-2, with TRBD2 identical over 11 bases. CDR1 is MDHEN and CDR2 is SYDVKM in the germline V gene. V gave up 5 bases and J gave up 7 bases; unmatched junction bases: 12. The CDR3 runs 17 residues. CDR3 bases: TGTGCCAGCAGTGGACACGACGTTAGCGGGGGGGTCGGGGAGCTGTTTTTT. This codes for CASSGHDVSGGVGELFF.

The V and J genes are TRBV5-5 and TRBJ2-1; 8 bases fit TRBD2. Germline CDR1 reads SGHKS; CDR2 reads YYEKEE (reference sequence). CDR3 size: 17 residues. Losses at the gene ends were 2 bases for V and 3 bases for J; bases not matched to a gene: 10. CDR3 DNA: TGTGCCAGCAGCTTTACGGGCGGAGCGGGGGTCTACAATGAGCAGTTCTTC. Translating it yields CASSFTGGAGVYNEQFF.